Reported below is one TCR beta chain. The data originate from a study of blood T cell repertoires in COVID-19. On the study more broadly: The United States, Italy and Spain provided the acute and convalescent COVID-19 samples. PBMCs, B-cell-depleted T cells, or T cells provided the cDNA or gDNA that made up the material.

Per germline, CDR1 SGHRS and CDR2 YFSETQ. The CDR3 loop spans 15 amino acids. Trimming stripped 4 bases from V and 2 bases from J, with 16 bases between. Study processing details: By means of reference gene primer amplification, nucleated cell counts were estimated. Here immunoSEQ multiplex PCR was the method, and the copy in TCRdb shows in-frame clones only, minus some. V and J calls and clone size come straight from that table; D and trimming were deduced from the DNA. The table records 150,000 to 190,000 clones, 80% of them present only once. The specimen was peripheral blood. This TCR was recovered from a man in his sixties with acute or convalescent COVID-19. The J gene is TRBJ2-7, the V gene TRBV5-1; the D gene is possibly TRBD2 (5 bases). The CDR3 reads CASSLSPGDTYEQYF. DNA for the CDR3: TGCGCCAGCAGCCTATCCCCCGGGGATACCTACGAGCAGTACTTC. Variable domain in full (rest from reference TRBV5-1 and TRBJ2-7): KAGVTQTPRYLIKTRGQQVTLSCSPISGHRSVSWYQQTPGQGLQFLFEYFSETQRNKGNFPGRFSGRQFSNSRSEMNVSTLELGDSALYLCASSLSPGDTYEQYFGPGTRLTVT.